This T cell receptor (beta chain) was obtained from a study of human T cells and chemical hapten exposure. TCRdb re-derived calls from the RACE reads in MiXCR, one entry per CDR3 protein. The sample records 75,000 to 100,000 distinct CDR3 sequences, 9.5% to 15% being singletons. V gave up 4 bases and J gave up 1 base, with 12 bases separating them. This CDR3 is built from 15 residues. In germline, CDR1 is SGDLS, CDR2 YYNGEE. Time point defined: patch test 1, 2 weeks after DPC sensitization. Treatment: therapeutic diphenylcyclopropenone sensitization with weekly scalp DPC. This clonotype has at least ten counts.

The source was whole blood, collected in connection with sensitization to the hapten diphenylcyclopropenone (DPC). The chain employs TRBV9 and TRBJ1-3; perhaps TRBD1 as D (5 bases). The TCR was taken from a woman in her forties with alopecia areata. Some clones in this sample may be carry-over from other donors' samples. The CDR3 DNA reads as TGTGCCAGCAGCCCCCAGGGTGGGTCTGGAAACACCATATATTTT. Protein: CASSPQGGSGNTIYF.